What follows are 10 T cell receptor beta chains derived from one specimen sequenced in a study of regulatory T cells in long-lasting Graves disease. Construction of the TCR beta libraries employed iRepertoire HTBI primers in conjunction with Arm-PCR of CDR3 regions. TCRdb analysed the multiplex PCR reads with MiXCR anew, one entry per CDR3 protein. The sample holds more than 450,000 distinct CDR3 sequences; around 15% are singletons and the top ten take about 12%. Time point: newly diagnosed GD, antithyroid drugs for less than 3 months. Preparation of the TCR library used RNA extracted from PBMCs. In addition, the sample was reused for a study of T cells in Graves' hyperthyroidism and ophthalmopathy.

The sequences come from peripheral blood mononuclear cells (PBMCs), collected at new diagnosis, from a patient treated with antithyroid drugs. Every receptor here comes from a man aged 35 to 55 with Graves disease.

V gene TRBV20-1 combines with J gene TRBJ2-1; 12 bases align to TRBD2. Germline CDR1 reads DFQATT; CDR2 reads SNEGSKA (reference sequence). The CDR3 has 15 amino acids. V was clipped by 0 bases and J by 8 bases; unmatched bases: 5. The DNA of the CDR3 is TGCAGTGCTAGAGAAAAGGCTAGCGGGAGGGATGAGCAGTTCTTC. Its protein is CSAREKASGRDEQFF.

The genes are TRBV20-1 and TRBJ2-3, with 8 bases aligning to TRBD2. This CDR3 contains 13 residues. The germline CDR1 and CDR2 sequences are DFQATT and SNEGSKA (reference sequence). V shed 6 bases, J shed 4 bases, and the junction held 6 bases outside the gene matches. This CDR3 reads CSAGSGSSDTQYF. The CDR3 nucleotides read TGCAGTGCGGGCAGCGGGAGTTCAGATACGCAGTATTTT.

This clonotype was seen many times. V is TRBV5-5 and J is TRBJ2-5, with TRBD2 matching over 13 bases. V shed 2 bases, J shed 5 bases, and the junction held 9 bases outside the gene matches. The germline CDR1 and CDR2 sequences are SGHKS and YYEKEE (reference sequence). This CDR3 has 17 amino acids. CDR3 bases: TGTGCCAGCAGCTTCGGTGGACTAGCGGGAGTGGGGGAGACCCAGTACTTC. Protein: CASSFGGLAGVGETQYF.

This clonotype was recorded at least ten times. The CDR3 reads CASSSWPGRGLPPTLHF. DNA of the CDR3: TGTGCCAGCAGCTCATGGCCGGGCAGGGGTCTCCCCCCGACCCTCCACTTT. The chain is built from TRBV11-2 and TRBJ1-6; TRBD1 might be the D (6 bases). Germline V lookup: CDR1 SGHAT, CDR2 FQNNGV. The ends were cut back, 4 bases at V and 14 bases at J, with 27 bases in the middle. The CDR3 sequence is 17 residues long. Full variable domain (missing parts from reference TRBV11-2 and TRBJ1-6): EAGVAQSPRYKIIEKRQSVAFWCNPISGHATLYWYQQILGQGPKLLIQFQNNGVVDDSQLPKDRFSAERLKGVDSTLKIQPAKLEDSAVYLCASSSWPGRGLPPTLHFGNGTRLTVT.

The genes are TRBV27 and TRBJ2-1; 13 positions match TRBD2. CDR1 and CDR2 from the germline V gene are MNHEY and SMNVEV (reference sequence). V lost 6 bases to trimming and J lost 6 bases; unmatched junction nucleotides: 11. The CDR3 extends over 17 amino acids. The CDR3 coding sequence is TGTGCCAGCAGCCAAACTCGCGGACTAGCGGGAGTCAATGAGCAGTTCTTC. This sequence encodes CASSQTRGLAGVNEQFF.

This clonotype was seen only a few times. The chain has TRBV5-1 and TRBJ2-7; 9 bases are a match to TRBD1. The CDR3 covers 16 residues. CDR1 is SGHRS and CDR2 is YFSETQ in the germline V gene. V lost 0 bases, J lost 7 bases, and 11 bases stayed unmatched. The CDR3 DNA is TGCGCCAGCAGCTTGGAGGGACAGGGACGTTTGGGAGAGCAGTACTTC. It yields the protein CASSLEGQGRLGEQYF. The full variable domain, in which reference TRBV5-1 and TRBJ2-7 provide the parts outside the CDR3, is KAGVTQTPRYLIKTRGQQVTLSCSPISGHRSVSWYQQTPGQGLQFLFEYFSETQRNKGNFPGRFSGRQFSNSRSEMNVSTLELGDSALYLCASSLEGQGRLGEQYFGPGTRLTVT.

The gene calls are TRBV5-1 and TRBJ1-4; weak D call: TRBD1 (6 bases). CDR1 is SGHRS, CDR2 YFSETQ, per germline. This CDR3 is 15 amino acids long. Trimming removed 4 bases at V and 4 bases at J, with 14 bases between. CDR3 in amino acids: CASSMHGGYNEKLFF. The CDR3 bases are TGCGCCAGCAGCATGCATGGGGGCTATAATGAAAAACTGTTTTTT.

The rearrangement joins TRBV5-1 to TRBJ2-7; D possibly uses TRBD1 or TRBD2 (6 bases each). Germline assignment: CDR1 SGHRS and CDR2 YFSETQ. The V gene lost 0 bases and the J gene lost 3 bases, with 19 bases spanning the gap. CDR3 length equals 17 residues. The CDR3 DNA is TGCGCCAGCAGCTTGGGCAGCTGGGGGGACATGGTCTACGAGCAGTACTTC. This gives the protein CASSLGSWGDMVYEQYF.

The genes are TRBV6-2 or TRBV6-3 and TRBJ2-7, with D possibly TRBD2 on 7 matching bases. The CDR3 totals 14 residues. V gave up 6 bases and J gave up 3 bases, with 15 bases separating them. The V gene's germline CDR1 is MNHEY and CDR2 SVGEGT. The CDR3 spells CASRGGLSYYEQYF. Here the CDR3 DNA reads TGTGCCAGCAGAGGGGGACTATCATACTACGAGCAGTACTTC.

The V call is TRBV20-1, the J call TRBJ2-4, with D possibly TRBD2 on 5 matching bases. The germline gives CDR1 DFQATT, CDR2 SNEGSKA (reference sequence). V was shortened by 5 bases and J by 10 bases, with 18 bases between the two germline ends. This CDR3 is 13 amino acids long. DNA for the CDR3: TGCAGTGCTCCCAGAGGGTGGATTAGAATTCAGTACTTC. The encoded protein is CSAPRGWIRIQYF.